This TCR beta chain was retrieved from a study of radiotherapy plus CTLA-4 blockade in lung cancer. Germline-derived CDR1 and CDR2 are MGHRA and YSYEKL. Trimming stripped 0 bases from V and 6 bases from J, with 15 bases between. This CDR3 is 15 amino acids long. Repertoires were generated with immunoSEQ multiplex PCR, while TCRdb's copy carries only in-frame clones and drops some. The table has 50,000 or so clones, approximately 90% seen once. The J gene is TRBJ2-7, the V gene TRBV4-1; the D gene is possibly TRBD1 (6 bases). Sequenced here: peripheral blood, sampled from a patient treated with radiotherapy plus ipilimumab. The clonotype originates from a human donor with non-small cell lung cancer whose response to radiotherapy plus ipilimumab could not be evaluated. The DNA for the CDR3 is TGCGCCAGCAGCCAAGAATTACGAGGGGGTCGCGAGCAGTACTTC. Translated, it gives CASSQELRGGREQYF.